The rows below give T cell receptor beta chains drawn from one sample of a study of CD8 T cells in Susac syndrome. MiXCR, applied by TCRdb to the immunoSEQ multiplex PCR reads, yields one record per CDR3 protein. The repertoire holds 330,000 or so distinct CDR3 sequences, with 89% as singletons. Material for sequencing was CD8+ T cells from PBMCs. The source of these receptors is a human donor with multiple sclerosis. Both conserved end residues are part of each CDR3. A D gene is named only where the DNA matches it firmly. Part of the rows lack a size; the others show once, few, many or a class for expanded clones.

CDR3 DNA: TGTGCCTGGAGTGCAGCCGGGGGTGTCTCCTACAATGAGCAGTTCTTC; CDR3 protein: CAWSAAGGVSYNEQFF; V gene: TRBV30; J gene: TRBJ2-1; clone size: NA; D gene: NA
CDR3 DNA: TGCAGCGTTGAAGAGGGCACAGGGTGGGAGACCCAGTACTTC; CDR3 protein: CSVEEGTGWETQYF; V gene: TRBV29-1; J gene: TRBJ2-5; clone size: NA; D gene: NA
CDR3 DNA: TGCAGCCAGGACCGGGACACACCGGGGAGCACTGAAGCTTTCTTT; CDR3 protein: CSQDRDTPGSTEAFF; V gene: TRBV20-1; J gene: TRBJ1-1; clone size: NA; D gene: NA
CDR3 DNA: TGTGCCAGCAGCATTAATATCGGATACGAGCAGTACTTC; CDR3 protein: CASSINIGYEQYF; V gene: TRBV7-3; J gene: TRBJ2-7; clone size: NA; D gene: NA
CDR3 DNA: TGTGCAAGTCGCATTGACGCTGGGGGGATCGGCACAGATACGCAGTATTTT; CDR3 protein: CASRIDAGGIGTDTQYF; V gene: TRBV12-2; J gene: TRBJ2-3; clone size: once; D gene: NA
CDR3 DNA: TGTGCCAGCAGTTCGGGCAGCAACACTGAAGCTTTCTTT; CDR3 protein: CASSSGSNTEAFF; V gene: TRBV12-3/TRBV12-4; J gene: TRBJ1-1; clone size: NA; D gene: NA
CDR3 DNA: TGTGCCAGCAGTTACTCAACGGGACAGACCTCCTACGAGCAGTACTTC; CDR3 protein: CASSYSTGQTSYEQYF; V gene: TRBV6-5; J gene: TRBJ2-7; clone size: NA; D gene: TRBD1
CDR3 DNA: TGTGCCAGCAGTTCCGACGGGACAGGGAGATACGAGCAGTACTTC; CDR3 protein: CASSSDGTGRYEQYF; V gene: TRBV27; J gene: TRBJ2-7; clone size: NA; D gene: TRBD1
CDR3 DNA: TGTGCCAGCAGCGATCAGGGATCCTACGAGCAGTACTTC; CDR3 protein: CASSDQGSYEQYF; V gene: TRBV9; J gene: TRBJ2-7; clone size: NA; D gene: NA
CDR3 DNA: TGTGCCAGCAGCGGATTAGCCAAAAACATTCAGTACTTC; CDR3 protein: CASSGLAKNIQYF; V gene: TRBV6-1; J gene: TRBJ2-4; clone size: once; D gene: NA
CDR3 DNA: TGTGCCAGCAGTTGGACTCCCGACAATGAGCAGTTCTTC; CDR3 protein: CASSWTPDNEQFF; V gene: TRBV27; J gene: TRBJ2-1; clone size: NA; D gene: NA
CDR3 DNA: TGTGCCAGCAGCTCCCCTGAAGATCCGGCAGGGGGTTTCTACAATGAGCAGTTCTTC; CDR3 protein: CASSSPEDPAGGFYNEQFF; V gene: TRBV7-3; J gene: TRBJ2-1; clone size: once; D gene: TRBD1
CDR3 DNA: TGTGCCAGCAGGGAGGGCCCAGCCCCTTACTACGAGCAGTACTTC; CDR3 protein: CASREGPAPYYEQYF; V gene: TRBV6-5; J gene: TRBJ2-7; clone size: NA; D gene: NA
CDR3 DNA: TGTGCCAGCAGCTTGGGTTATCAGCCCCAGCATTTT; CDR3 protein: CASSLGYQPQHF; V gene: TRBV5-6; J gene: TRBJ1-5; clone size: few; D gene: NA
CDR3 DNA: TGTGCCACCCAACTCGCAGGGCGGAGCAATCAGCCCCAGCATTTT; CDR3 protein: CATQLAGRSNQPQHF; V gene: TRBV19; J gene: TRBJ1-5; clone size: once; D gene: NA
CDR3 DNA: TGTGCCAGCAGGGATGCTAGCAGAGGCCAAGAGACCCAGTACTTC; CDR3 protein: CASRDASRGQETQYF; V gene: TRBV5-4; J gene: TRBJ2-5; clone size: NA; D gene: NA
CDR3 DNA: TGTGCCAGCAGTTTATCGAACCCAGGGTGGGAGACCCAGTACTTC; CDR3 protein: CASSLSNPGWETQYF; V gene: TRBV27; J gene: TRBJ2-5; clone size: NA; D gene: NA
CDR3 DNA: TGTGCCACCAGACAAGCCTACGAGCAGTACTTC; CDR3 protein: CATRQAYEQYF; V gene: TRBV28; J gene: TRBJ2-7; clone size: NA; D gene: NA
CDR3 DNA: TGTGCCAGCAGCCAGATCTCCTACTCTGGAAACACCATATATTTT; CDR3 protein: CASSQISYSGNTIYF; V gene: TRBV14; J gene: TRBJ1-3; clone size: once; D gene: NA
CDR3 DNA: TGTGCCAGCAGCCACGCCGGAACGCAGTATTTT; CDR3 protein: CASSHAGTQYF; V gene: TRBV6-5; J gene: TRBJ2-3; clone size: once; D gene: NA
CDR3 DNA: TGCAGCGTTGTGGTGGGGACGGGGTCGAACACCGGGGAGCTGTTTTTT; CDR3 protein: CSVVVGTGSNTGELFF; V gene: TRBV29-1; J gene: TRBJ2-2; clone size: NA; D gene: NA
CDR3 DNA: TGTGCCAGCACCTCCATCGGCAGGGGGAACACCGGGGAGCTGTTTTTT; CDR3 protein: CASTSIGRGNTGELFF; V gene: TRBV7-9; J gene: TRBJ2-2; clone size: NA; D gene: NA
CDR3 DNA: TGTGCCAGCAGCCCCACTTCCTCTAGCTCCTACGAGCAGTACTTC; CDR3 protein: CASSPTSSSSYEQYF; V gene: TRBV7-9; J gene: TRBJ2-7; clone size: few; D gene: NA
CDR3 DNA: TGTGCCAGCAGTGCCACAGGGACAGGGGGAGCTTTCTTT; CDR3 protein: CASSATGTGGAFF; V gene: TRBV28; J gene: TRBJ1-1; clone size: NA; D gene: TRBD1
CDR3 DNA: TGTGCCAGCAGCTGGCCTCTAGCGGGATTGACTACTCAAGAGACCCAGTACTTC; CDR3 protein: CASSWPLAGLTTQETQYF; V gene: TRBV7-8; J gene: TRBJ2-5; clone size: NA; D gene: TRBD2
CDR3 DNA: TGTGCCAGCAGCGCTACTAGGGGTTACGAGCAGTACTTC; CDR3 protein: CASSATRGYEQYF; V gene: TRBV7-9; J gene: TRBJ2-7; clone size: NA; D gene: NA
CDR3 DNA: TGTGCCAGCAGTTACCCGATCTACGGGACAGGCTCCCAAGAGACCCAGTACTTC; CDR3 protein: CASSYPIYGTGSQETQYF; V gene: TRBV6-2/TRBV6-3; J gene: TRBJ2-5; clone size: once; D gene: TRBD1
CDR3 DNA: TGTGCCTGGAGTGTAACAGGAGGCACTGAAGCTTTCTTT; CDR3 protein: CAWSVTGGTEAFF; V gene: TRBV30; J gene: TRBJ1-1; clone size: NA; D gene: NA
CDR3 DNA: TGTGCCAGCAGTTGGGGCAGGGGGCTTTACGAGCAGTACTTC; CDR3 protein: CASSWGRGLYEQYF; V gene: TRBV27; J gene: TRBJ2-7; clone size: NA; D gene: TRBD1
CDR3 DNA: TGTGCCAGCAGTCCCTTATCGCGGGCGGATACGCAGTATTTT; CDR3 protein: CASSPLSRADTQYF; V gene: TRBV27; J gene: TRBJ2-3; clone size: NA; D gene: NA
CDR3 DNA: TGTGCCAGCAGGGGGACGGCTTCAACTAATGAAAAACTGTTTTTT; CDR3 protein: CASRGTASTNEKLFF; V gene: TRBV2; J gene: TRBJ1-4; clone size: once; D gene: NA
CDR3 DNA: TGTGCCAGCAGCGCACTAACCGGGACAGTTTACGAGCAGTACTTC; CDR3 protein: CASSALTGTVYEQYF; V gene: TRBV4-2; J gene: TRBJ2-7; clone size: NA; D gene: TRBD1
CDR3 DNA: TGTGCCAGCAGCACCTCACCTATCGGGGAGCTGTTTTTT; CDR3 protein: CASSTSPIGELFF; V gene: TRBV7-9; J gene: TRBJ2-2; clone size: NA; D gene: NA
CDR3 DNA: TGTGCCAGCAGTTCCATTGGGCTAGCTATTGAGCAGTTCTTC; CDR3 protein: CASSSIGLAIEQFF; V gene: TRBV27; J gene: TRBJ2-1; clone size: NA; D gene: NA
CDR3 DNA: TGTGCCAGCAGTGTTATGCCACAATTT; CDR3 protein: CASSVMPQF; V gene: TRBV6-1; J gene: TRBJ1-1; clone size: NA; D gene: NA
CDR3 DNA: TGTGCCAGCTCTTATTTAGGGGGCGGTACAGATACGCAGTATTTT; CDR3 protein: CASSYLGGGTDTQYF; V gene: TRBV27; J gene: TRBJ2-3; clone size: NA; D gene: TRBD1
CDR3 DNA: TGCGCCAGCAGCCAAGACATACCGAACACAGATACGCAGTATTTT; CDR3 protein: CASSQDIPNTDTQYF; V gene: TRBV4-3; J gene: TRBJ2-3; clone size: NA; D gene: NA
CDR3 DNA: TGTGCCAGCAGCTCGCTACAGGGGGACTACGAGCAGTACTTC; CDR3 protein: CASSSLQGDYEQYF; V gene: TRBV7-9; J gene: TRBJ2-7; clone size: NA; D gene: TRBD1
CDR3 DNA: TGTGCCAGCAGCTTATATCAGATTGGAGGGTGGGAGACCCAGTACTTC; CDR3 protein: CASSLYQIGGWETQYF; V gene: TRBV7-8; J gene: TRBJ2-5; clone size: once; D gene: NA
CDR3 DNA: TGTGCCAGCAGTTTTCAAGTGGGAGATACGCAGTATTTT; CDR3 protein: CASSFQVGDTQYF; V gene: TRBV27; J gene: TRBJ2-3; clone size: NA; D gene: NA
CDR3 DNA: TGTGCCAGCAGCTTGTGGGGAGGTCAGCTCCAGCATTTT; CDR3 protein: CASSLWGGQLQHF; V gene: TRBV5-6; J gene: TRBJ1-5; clone size: NA; D gene: NA